The subject of this entry is one T cell receptor (beta chain). Its antigen is not identified. With no exception, relapse followed autologous stem cell transplantation in all patients, and brentuximab vedotin exposure varied. This record comes from a study of PD-1 blockade in classical Hodgkin lymphoma. Whole-study findings and limits: TCR diversity rose significantly by C4D1 in CD4+ but not CD8+ cells. Diversity similar to that of newly diagnosed patients was seen at baseline in complete responders. A reduction in baseline TCR diversity was reportedly seen in newly diagnosed patients relative to healthy donors.

The method was immunoSEQ multiplex PCR; TCRdb's version includes in-frame clones alone and lacks a portion of them. The sample yields over 50,000 clones, roughly 80% seen once. Here the sequenced sample was peripheral blood mononuclear cells (PBMCs), taken at baseline. The sequence was obtained from a human donor with classical Hodgkin lymphoma.

The CDR3 loop is CASSPLQGEAFF. The CDR3 bases are TGTGCCAGCTCACCACTGCAGGGTGAAGCTTTCTTT. The chain couples TRBV18 to TRBJ1-1; D might be TRBD1 (5 bases). Germline lookup yields CDR1 KGHSH and CDR2 LQKENI. The CDR3 spans 12 residues. V was cut by 1 base and J by 7 bases, with 7 bases left in between.